The next 32 T cell receptor beta chains were all read from a single sample in a study of blood T cells in healthy people across ages (dated by TCRdb to the mid-2010s). Library preparation was by 5' RACE. The sequencing machine was an Illumina HiSeq 2500. A second PCR of roughly 6 to 11 cycles was run with a J-beta primer mix and a sample-barcoded 5' primer. Through fastp at Q25 and MiXCR, TCRdb rebuilt clones from the public reads, retaining in-frame beta chains. Every entry covers one CDR3 protein and lists the most common genes and DNA from its rows. For this sample the table gives about 1 million distinct CDR3 sequences, of which 35% to 55% were detected only once. Jointly, the top ten make up 15% to 20% of the sample. What was sequenced was blood. The receptors were gathered from an older woman in good health.

There are many counts of this clonotype. The chain employs TRBV29-1 and TRBJ2-7; maybe TRBD1 (5 bases). Germline V lookup: CDR1 SQVTM, CDR2 ANQGSEA. Trimming removed 4 bases at V and 0 bases at J, with 10 bases between. CDR3 length: 13 residues. This CDR3 reads CSVGTPDSYEQYF. CDR3 DNA: TGCAGCGTTGGGACACCAGACTCCTACGAGCAGTACTTC.

The V call is TRBV20-1, the J call TRBJ2-1; 8 nucleotides match TRBD1. The J call may be wrong; the DNA end is better matched by TRBJ2-7. The CDR3 length is 15 residues. Looked up from germline, CDR1 is DFQATT and CDR2 is SNEGSKA (reference sequence). DNA for the CDR3: TGCAGTGCTAGCCCCGGGACAGGCTACTACAATGAGCAGTACTTC. As protein: CSASPGTGYYNEQYF.

The chain is built from TRBV20-1 and TRBJ2-5; D is undetermined. Germline values: CDR1 DFQATT, CDR2 SNEGSKA (reference sequence). This CDR3 is 14 amino acids long. Trimming took off 1 base at V and 3 bases at J, with 12 bases between the two ends. The CDR3 protein is CSARGRGSKETQYF. The CDR3 DNA follows: TGCAGTGCTAGAGGGAGAGGCTCTAAAGAGACCCAGTACTTC.

The CDR3 coding sequence is TGTGCCAGCAGTTCCGGGACAGGGTTCGGAACTAATGAAAAACTGTTTTTT. It translates to CASSSGTGFGTNEKLFF. V and J are TRBV27 and TRBJ1-4; 9 bases fit TRBD1. Losses at the gene ends were 4 bases for V and 1 base for J; bases not matched to a gene: 7. CDR1 and CDR2 from the germline V gene are MNHEY and SMNVEV (reference sequence). The length of the CDR3 is 17 residues.

This clonotype was recorded a few times. A much larger clone differs from this one at a single base, so this may be a read error. This chain connects TRBV9 to TRBJ2-7; 7 bases line up with TRBD2. The CDR3 sequence is 14 residues long. CDR1 is SGDLS and CDR2 is YYNGEE in the germline V gene. The CDR3, as DNA: TGTGCCAGCAGTGTAGGCGGGACTACCTACGAGCAGTACTTC. Encoded protein: CASSVGGTTYEQYF. The variable domain in full, with the rest retrieved from reference TRBV9 and TRBJ2-7, is DSGVTQTPKHLITATGQRVTLRCSPRSGDLSVYWYQQSLDQGLQFLIQYYNGEERAKGNILERFSAQQFPDLHSELNLSSLELGDSALYFCASSVGGTTYEQYFGPGTRLTVT.

The gene calls are TRBV13 and TRBJ2-3; D may be TRBD1 (6 bases). From germline, CDR1 is PRHDT and CDR2 FYEKMQ (reference sequence). This CDR3 spans 15 amino acids. The V end was cut by 3 bases, the J end by 2 bases, with 12 bases between. In DNA, the CDR3 is TGTGCCAGCAGCTTCCGGGACAACCCCACAGATACGCAGTATTTT. It is translated as CASSFRDNPTDTQYF.

This sequence joins TRBV27 and TRBJ2-7; a weak D match, TRBD1 (6 bases). Per the germline V gene, CDR1 is MNHEY and CDR2 is SMNVEV (reference sequence). This CDR3 comprises 14 residues. The V end was cut by 1 base, the J end by 7 bases, with 14 bases between. CDR3 loop: CASSLLVVGGEQYF. The CDR3 DNA reads as TGTGCCAGCAGTTTATTGGTTGTAGGGGGTGAGCAGTACTTC.

Regarding this clonotype: The junction shows a germline mismatch at one end, possibly a read error. This chain uses TRBV11-3 with TRBJ1-2; TRBD1 matches at 12 bases. This CDR3 contains 15 residues. The germline gives CDR1 SGHNT, CDR2 YENEEA. The CDR3 nucleotides read TGTGCCAGCAGCCCAACGGGACAGGGGGCAGAGGGCTGCACCTTC. It codes for CASSPTGQGAEGCTF. Combining the CDR3 with reference TRBV11-3 and TRBJ1-2 gives the whole variable domain EAGVVQSPRYKIIEKKQPVAFWCNPISGHNTLYWYLQNLGQGPELLIRYENEEAVDDSQLPKDRFSAERLKGVDSTLKIQPAELGDSAVYLCASSPTGQGAEGCTFGSGTRLTVV.

This chain links TRBV6-2 or TRBV6-3 with TRBJ2-7; D might be TRBD2 (5 bases). The V and J ends lost 2 bases and 6 bases respectively, with 17 bases between them. Looked up from germline, CDR1 is MNHEY and CDR2 is SVGEGT. The CDR3 is 15 amino acids. The CDR3 coding sequence is TGTGCCAGCAGTTACAAGGCAACTAGTCTGGGCGAGCAGTACTTC. This translates into CASSYKATSLGEQYF.

There are a few counts of this clonotype. This may be a read error: a much more frequent sequence differs by one nucleotide. The rearrangement joins TRBV28 to TRBJ2-7; D unresolved. This CDR3 spans 12 amino acids. Germline V gene lookup returns CDR1 MDHEN and CDR2 SYDVKM. V shed 6 bases and J shed 5 bases, with 11 bases lying between them. In nucleotides, the CDR3 is TGTGCCAGCAGCCCTAGTTTCCACGAGCAGTACTTC. Translated: CASSPSFHEQYF.

This clonotype was seen a handful of times. Here the CDR3 DNA reads TGTGCCACCGAAAAGACAGGAAACTCCTATAATTCACCCCTCCACTTT. Its protein is CATEKTGNSYNSPLHF. The chain combines TRBV12-3 or TRBV12-4 with TRBJ1-6; D may be TRBD1 (6 bases). V was shortened by 10 bases and J by 0 bases, with 16 bases between the two germline ends. This CDR3 is built from 16 residues.

This clonotype was counted between two and nine times. V is TRBV29-1 and J is TRBJ1-2; D perhaps matches TRBD1 (6 bases). The length of the CDR3 is 12 residues. In germline, CDR1 is SQVTM, CDR2 ANQGSEA. Deletions cut 4 bases from V and 3 bases from J, with 9 bases between. The DNA of the CDR3 is TGCAGCGTTGTGGAGGGGGACTATGGCTACACCTTC. It specifies CSVVEGDYGYTF.

The J gene is TRBJ2-4, the V gene TRBV20-1, with 7 bases aligning to TRBD1. The CDR3 has 15 residues. J lost 13 bases, V lost 0 bases, and 15 bases had no gene match. CDR1 DFQATT and CDR2 SNEGSKA come from the germline V gene (reference sequence). CDR3: CSARDQGRGTYEQYF. CDR3 in DNA: TGCAGTGCTAGAGATCAGGGCAGGGGGACCTATGAGCAGTACTTC.

This clonotype occurred a few times. The chain couples TRBV7-2 to TRBJ2-1; no reliable D call. The CDR3 spans 16 residues. Germline V gives CDR1 SGHTA, CDR2 FQGNSA. Between the trimmed V and J ends, which lost 2 bases and 0 bases, there was a span of 11 bases. CDR3 amino acids: CASSLRGTSSYNEQFF. CDR3 coding DNA: TGTGCCAGCAGCTTACGCGGCACCAGCTCCTACAATGAGCAGTTCTTC.

This clonotype was counted only a few times. The chain uses TRBV20-1 and TRBJ2-5; maybe TRBD1 (6 bases). The V and J ends lost 5 bases and 4 bases respectively, with 8 bases between them. This CDR3 region has 11 residues. Germline loops: CDR1 DFQATT, CDR2 SNEGSKA (reference sequence). This CDR3 reads CSAHRVETQYF. The CDR3 DNA reads as TGCAGTGCTCACAGGGTAGAGACCCAGTACTTC.

This clonotype was seen a handful of times. The rearrangement links TRBV29-1 to TRBJ1-2, with D maybe TRBD1 (6 bases). This CDR3 comprises 14 residues. CDR1 is SQVTM and CDR2 is ANQGSEA in the germline V gene. The V end was cut by 5 bases, the J end by 4 bases, with 17 bases between. The CDR3 reads CSVLSRDTLYGYTF. The DNA for the CDR3 is TGCAGCGTTCTATCCCGGGACACCCTCTATGGCTACACCTTC.

V is TRBV9 and J is TRBJ2-1; a weak D match, TRBD1 (5 bases). CDR3 size: 16 residues. Trimming shortened V by 3 bases and J by 2 bases, and 15 bases separated the two germline ends. Germline V gene data show CDR1 as SGDLS and CDR2 as YYNGEE. The CDR3 DNA follows: TGTGCCAGCAGCGCAGAAGGCAGGGTAGCCTACAATGAGCAGTTCTTC. Translation gives CASSAEGRVAYNEQFF.

The count of this clonotype is one. An end of the junction differs from the germline gene, which may be a read error. J is TRBJ2-7 and V is TRBV3-1; a weak D match, TRBD2 (5 bases). The V gene's germline CDR1 is LGHDT and CDR2 YNNKEL (reference sequence). The CDR3 extends over 15 amino acids. CDR3: CTSTGSRNRDYEQYF. For the CDR3, the DNA is TGTACCAGCACGGGGTCTAGGAATCGGGACTACGAGCAGTACTTC.

This clonotype was counted between two and nine times. J is TRBJ2-3 and V is TRBV4-2; 9 bases fit TRBD2. There are 16 residues in the CDR3. The germline gives CDR1 LGHNA, CDR2 YNFKEQ. The ends lost 2 bases at V and 3 bases at J; junction bases unmatched: 6. The CDR3 spells CASSQFAGGGTDTQYF. The CDR3 DNA sequence: TGTGCCAGCAGCCAATTCGCGGGAGGGGGGACAGATACGCAGTATTTT.

The V call is TRBV15, the J call TRBJ2-3; 12 bases line up with TRBD2. The CDR3 length is 18 residues. The germline gives CDR1 LNHNV, CDR2 YYDKDF (reference sequence). Losses at the gene ends were 3 bases for V and 1 base for J; bases not matched to a gene: 8. The DNA of the CDR3 is TGTGCCACCAGCAGCCTAGCGGGAGGGCCATTGGGCACAGATACGCAGTATTTT. Protein sequence: CATSSLAGGPLGTDTQYF.

The V gene is TRBV7-2, the J gene TRBJ2-1; 9 bases align to TRBD2. The germline CDR1 and CDR2 sequences are SGHTA and FQGNSA. This CDR3 has 15 residues. Trimming took 6 bases from V and 8 from J; bases not matched to a gene: 11. CDR3 region: CASRRSGSITYEQFF. For the CDR3, the DNA is TGTGCCAGCAGACGTAGCGGGAGCATTACCTATGAGCAGTTCTTC.

The chain uses TRBV20-1 and TRBJ2-6; D not certain. Germline-derived CDR1 and CDR2 are DFQATT and SNEGSKA (reference sequence). V lost 1 base and J lost 2, with 12 bases in between. The length of the CDR3 is 16 residues. CDR3 DNA: TGCAGTGCTAGAGCCACTCGACCAACTGGGGCCAACGTCCTGACTTTC. Amino acid sequence: CSARATRPTGANVLTF.

This clonotype was found a few times. J is TRBJ2-7 and V is TRBV6-1, with D hard to call. The CDR3 sequence is 12 residues long. V was pared by 7 bases and J by 6 bases, with 13 bases between. The germline V gene encodes CDR1 MNHNS and CDR2 SASEGT. This CDR3 reads CASKFRLSEQYF. The CDR3 DNA follows: TGTGCCAGCAAATTTCGTCTAAGCGAGCAGTACTTC.

In this sample, this clonotype turned up a few times. The genes are TRBV29-1 and TRBJ1-1; 10 bases are a match to TRBD1. The V gene's germline CDR1 is SQVTM and CDR2 ANQGSEA. Losses at the gene ends were 5 bases for V and 4 bases for J; bases not matched to a gene: 10. The CDR3 loop spans 15 amino acids. As DNA, the CDR3 is TGCAGCGTTCCCTACAGGACAGGGGGACGCACTGAAGCTTTCTTT. Residues: CSVPYRTGGRTEAFF.

The J gene is TRBJ2-3, the V gene TRBV4-2; 15 bases match TRBD2. After removal of 4 bases from V and 2 bases from J, the junction contained 4 bases not matched to a gene. The length of the CDR3 is 17 residues. Germline assignment: CDR1 LGHNA and CDR2 YNFKEQ. The CDR3 region is CASSLGLAGGVTDTQYF. The CDR3 bases are TGTGCCAGCAGCCTCGGACTAGCGGGAGGGGTCACAGATACGCAGTATTTT.

In this sample, this clonotype turned up once. The chain recombines TRBV11-2 with TRBJ2-1, with 13 bases that match TRBD2. The CDR3 is 15 amino acids. CDR1 is SGHAT, CDR2 FQNNGV, per germline. J was trimmed by 9 bases and V by 6 bases; bases with no gene match: 8. In DNA, the CDR3 is TGTGCCAGCAGACTTACTAGCGGGGGGGTGAGTGAGCAGTTCTTC. Translating gives CASRLTSGGVSEQFF.

The chain uses TRBV4-1 and TRBJ2-1; the D is unclear. CDR1 and CDR2 from the germline V gene are MGHRA and YSYEKL. V was trimmed by 1 base and J by 3 bases, leaving 13 bases between them. CDR3 length: 16 amino acids. CDR3: CASSQALAVRYNEQFF. As DNA, the CDR3 is TGCGCCAGCAGCCAAGCTCTGGCGGTACGCTACAATGAGCAGTTCTTC.

This rearrangement joins TRBV27 to TRBJ2-4, with 9 bases that match TRBD1. From germline, CDR1 is MNHEY and CDR2 SMNVEV (reference sequence). CDR3 length: 14 amino acids. V lost 7 bases and J lost 3; bases outside the gene matches: 4. CDR3 bases: TGTGCCAGCATTCAGACAGGGGGCAAAAACATTCAGTACTTC. The encoded protein is CASIQTGGKNIQYF.

The V gene is TRBV7-2, the J gene TRBJ2-3, with D unclear. The ends were cut back, 3 bases at V and 4 bases at J, with 8 bases in the middle. The CDR3 covers 13 residues. Germline V gene sequence: CDR1 SGHTA, CDR2 FQGNSA. DNA for the CDR3: TGTGCCAGCAGCTTGAAGACGGCAGATACGCAGTATTTT. Protein product: CASSLKTADTQYF.

As for this clonotype: At one of its ends the junction is not consistent with the germline gene, which may arise from a read error. The chain uses TRBV12-3 or TRBV12-4 and TRBJ2-3; 7 nucleotides match TRBD1. This CDR3 is 18 amino acids long. CDR3 amino acids: CASSSTDRIVESRDTQYF. The CDR3 region has the DNA TGTGCCAGCAGTTCTACGGACAGGATCGTGGAAAGCAGAGATACGCAGTATTTT.

This clonotype was detected a few times. The chain links TRBV9 to TRBJ2-7; possible D gene TRBD2, 6 bases. V was pared by 0 bases and J by 0 bases, with 10 bases between. Germline CDR1 SGDLS, CDR2 YYNGEE. This CDR3 contains 15 residues. CDR3 sequence (DNA): TGTGCCAGCAGCGTAGGGGACTGGAACTCCTACGAGCAGTACTTC. It specifies CASSVGDWNSYEQYF.

Only one count was recorded for this clonotype. The chain uses TRBV29-1 and TRBJ2-5; 8 bases are a match to TRBD1. This CDR3 region has 15 residues. The V segment lost 8 bases and the J segment 11 bases; nucleotides outside the gene matches: 22. Germline V lookup: CDR1 SQVTM, CDR2 ANQGSEA. The CDR3 loop reads CSRAGGSPYYNEQYF. In DNA form, the CDR3 reads TGCAGCAGGGCAGGGGGCTCTCCTTATTACAATGAGCAGTACTTC.